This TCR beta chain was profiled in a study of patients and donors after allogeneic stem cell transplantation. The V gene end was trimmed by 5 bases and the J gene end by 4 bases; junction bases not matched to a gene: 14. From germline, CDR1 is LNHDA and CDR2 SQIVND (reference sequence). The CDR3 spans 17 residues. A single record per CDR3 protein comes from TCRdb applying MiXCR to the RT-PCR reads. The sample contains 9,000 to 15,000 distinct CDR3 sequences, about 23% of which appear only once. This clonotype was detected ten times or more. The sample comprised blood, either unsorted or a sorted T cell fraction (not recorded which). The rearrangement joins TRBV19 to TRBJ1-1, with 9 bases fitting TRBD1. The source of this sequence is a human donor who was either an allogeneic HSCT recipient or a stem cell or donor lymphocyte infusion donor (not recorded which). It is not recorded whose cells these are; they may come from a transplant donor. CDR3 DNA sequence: TGTGCCAGTAGTCCCCAGACAGGGGGAAACTTCGGCACTGAAGCTTTCTTT. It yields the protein CASSPQTGGNFGTEAFF.